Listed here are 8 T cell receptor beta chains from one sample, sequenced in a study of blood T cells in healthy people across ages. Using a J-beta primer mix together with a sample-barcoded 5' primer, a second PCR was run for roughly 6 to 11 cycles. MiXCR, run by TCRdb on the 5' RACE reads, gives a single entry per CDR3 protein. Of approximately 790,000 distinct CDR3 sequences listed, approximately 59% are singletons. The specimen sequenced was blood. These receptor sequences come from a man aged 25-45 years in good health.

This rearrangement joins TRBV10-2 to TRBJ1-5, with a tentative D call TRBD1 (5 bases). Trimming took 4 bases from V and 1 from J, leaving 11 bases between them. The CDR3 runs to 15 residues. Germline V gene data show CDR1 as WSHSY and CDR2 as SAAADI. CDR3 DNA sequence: TGCGCCAGCAGTGGAATAGGGGTGAGCAATCAGCCCCAGCATTTT. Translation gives CASSGIGVSNQPQHF.

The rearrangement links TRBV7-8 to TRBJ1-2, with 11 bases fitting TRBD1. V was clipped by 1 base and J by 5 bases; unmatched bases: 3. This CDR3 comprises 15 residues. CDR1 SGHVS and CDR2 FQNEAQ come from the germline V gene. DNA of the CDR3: TGTGCCAGCAGCTTAGGGGGACAGGGGGTTTATGGCTACACCTTC. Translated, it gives CASSLGGQGVYGYTF. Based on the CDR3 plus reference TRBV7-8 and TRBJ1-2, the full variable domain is GAGVSQSPRYKVAKRGQDVALRCDPISGHVSLFWYQQALGQGPEFLTYFQNEAQLDKSGLPSDRFFAERPEGSVSTLKIQRTQQEDSAVYLCASSLGGQGVYGYTFGSGTRLTVV.

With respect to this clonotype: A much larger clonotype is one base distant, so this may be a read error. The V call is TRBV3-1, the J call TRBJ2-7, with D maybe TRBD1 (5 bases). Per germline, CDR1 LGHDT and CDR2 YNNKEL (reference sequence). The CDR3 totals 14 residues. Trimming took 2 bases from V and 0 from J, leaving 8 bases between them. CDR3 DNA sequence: TGTGCCAGCAGCCAACAGGGCAGCTCCTACGAGCAGTACTTC. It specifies CASSQQGSSYEQYF.

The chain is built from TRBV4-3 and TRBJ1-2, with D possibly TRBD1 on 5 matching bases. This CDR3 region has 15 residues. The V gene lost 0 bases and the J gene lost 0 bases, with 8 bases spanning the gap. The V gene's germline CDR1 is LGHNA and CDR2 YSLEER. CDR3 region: CASSQDAGTNYGYTF. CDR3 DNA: TGCGCCAGCAGCCAAGATGCAGGGACTAACTATGGCTACACCTTC.

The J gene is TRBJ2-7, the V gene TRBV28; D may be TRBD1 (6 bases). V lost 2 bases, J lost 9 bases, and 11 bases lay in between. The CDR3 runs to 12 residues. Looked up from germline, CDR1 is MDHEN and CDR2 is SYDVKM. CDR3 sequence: CASSLPGAWQYF. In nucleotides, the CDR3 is TGTGCCAGCAGTTTACCAGGGGCCTGGCAGTACTTC.

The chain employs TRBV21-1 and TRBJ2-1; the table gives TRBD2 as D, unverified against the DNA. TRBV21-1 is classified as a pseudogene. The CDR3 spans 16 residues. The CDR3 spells CASSKDPAGGGNEQFF. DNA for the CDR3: TGTGCCAGCAGCAAAGACCCAGCGGGGGGTGGCAATGAGCAGTTCTTC.

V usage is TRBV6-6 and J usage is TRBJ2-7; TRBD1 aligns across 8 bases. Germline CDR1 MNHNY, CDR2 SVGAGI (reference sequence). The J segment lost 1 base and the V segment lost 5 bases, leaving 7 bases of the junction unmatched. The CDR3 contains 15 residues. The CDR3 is CASSDRGQPSYEQYF. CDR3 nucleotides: TGTGCCAGCAGTGACAGGGGACAGCCATCCTACGAGCAGTACTTC.

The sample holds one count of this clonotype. CDR3 loop: CASERSGYEQYF. In DNA, the CDR3 is TGTGCCAGCGAAAGGTCAGGGTACGAGCAGTACTTC. The V gene is TRBV6-6, the J gene TRBJ2-7; D is possibly TRBD1 (5 bases). The V end lost 8 bases, the J end lost 4 bases, and 12 bases lay between the germline ends. This CDR3 region has 12 residues. Looked up from germline, CDR1 is MNHNY and CDR2 is SVGAGI (reference sequence).